One and the same sample provided the 16 T cell receptor beta chains below, sequenced in a study of blood T cell repertoires in COVID-19. Clones were sequenced by immunoSEQ multiplex PCR, and TCRdb holds only the in-frame ones, with some missing. The repertoire holds about 32,000 clones, with approximately 93% as singletons. Sequenced sample: peripheral blood. The receptors come from a male donor with active COVID-19.

In its sample, this clone was seen once. V is TRBV2 and J is TRBJ2-3, with a weak D call TRBD1 (5 bases). V was trimmed by 4 bases and J by 2 bases, leaving 7 bases between them. The CDR3 totals 13 residues. The V gene's germline CDR1 is SNHLY and CDR2 FYNNEI. The CDR3 loop reads CASSVRDTDTQYF. The CDR3, as DNA: TGTGCCAGCAGTGTCAGGGACACAGATACGCAGTATTTT.

The rearrangement links TRBV6-6 to TRBJ1-4; D gene uncertain. Germline CDR1 reads MNHNY; CDR2 reads SVGAGI (reference sequence). V lost 2 bases to trimming and J lost 2 bases, with 12 bases between them. CDR3 length: 16 amino acids. CDR3 sequence: CASSYPTSGTNEKLFF. The CDR3 DNA reads TGTGCCAGCAGTTACCCTACGTCCGGGACTAATGAAAAACTGTTTTTT.

This clone was found once. The chain links TRBV3-1 (or the pseudogene TRBV3-2) to TRBJ1-3; possibly TRBD1 for D (6 bases). The CDR3 sequence is 15 residues long. The V end was cut by 4 bases, the J end by 0 bases, with 10 bases between. Germline V lookup: CDR1 LGHDT, CDR2 YNNKEL (reference sequence). The CDR3 spells CASSPTGSSGNTIYF. In nucleotides, the CDR3 is TGTGCCAGCAGCCCGACAGGCAGCTCTGGAAACACCATATATTTT.

This chain uses TRBV5-1 with TRBJ2-1; D may be TRBD2 (8 bases). V gave up 4 bases and J gave up 2 bases, with 16 bases separating them. The germline gives CDR1 SGHRS, CDR2 YFSETQ. The CDR3 consists of 16 residues. CDR3 in DNA: TGCGCCAGCAGCCGGGGGGGGACAGCTGCCTACAATGAGCAGTTCTTC. Translating it yields CASSRGGTAAYNEQFF.

This chain connects TRBV18 to TRBJ2-2, with TRBD1 identical over 8 bases. The CDR3 consists of 14 residues. Per the germline V gene, CDR1 is KGHSH and CDR2 is LQKENI. Trimming cost V 3 bases and J 6 bases; bases outside gene matches: 3. The CDR3 sequence: CASSPQTGAGELFF. Written as DNA, the CDR3 is TGTGCCAGCTCACCCCAGACAGGGGCCGGGGAGCTGTTTTTT.

V usage is TRBV7-9 and J usage is TRBJ2-7; D is unclear. Trimming pared 11 bases from V and 4 bases from J, leaving 21 bases between. CDR1 is SEHNR, CDR2 FQNEAQ, per germline (reference sequence). The CDR3 consists of 14 residues. The CDR3 DNA is TGTGCCCTACCAAAAGCGTCGGATTTATACGAGCAGTACTTC. It specifies CALPKASDLYEQYF.

The rearrangement uses TRBV5-1 and TRBJ2-1; D ambiguous. The CDR3 runs to 14 residues. V was cut by 0 bases and J by 5 bases, with 9 bases left in between. Germline V CDR1 and CDR2: SGHRS, YFSETQ. In DNA form, the CDR3 reads TGCGCCAGCAGCTTGGGATCCAGTAACAATGAGCAGTTCTTC. Translation gives CASSLGSSNNEQFF.

The chain recombines TRBV6-5 with TRBJ2-2; 7 bases fit TRBD1. CDR3 length equals 15 residues. V was pared by 5 bases and J by 2 bases, with 5 bases of the junction left unmatched. The germline V gene has CDR1 MNHEY and CDR2 SVGAGI. The CDR3 DNA reads as TGTGCCAGCAGTATACAGGGGATTAACACCGGGGAGCTGTTTTTT. Amino acids: CASSIQGINTGELFF.

The CDR3: CATSGARDYNEQFF. In nucleotides, the CDR3 is TGTGCCACGTCTGGGGCCAGAGATTACAATGAGCAGTTCTTC. This rearrangement joins TRBV24-1 to TRBJ2-1; perhaps TRBD1 as D (5 bases). This CDR3 contains 14 residues. The V end was cut by 10 bases, the J end by 4 bases, with 16 bases between. Germline CDR1 is KGHDR and CDR2 is SFDVKD.

Notes on this clone: The junction does not match germline at one end; this may be a read error. This chain joins TRBV30 and TRBJ2-3; 8 nucleotides line up with TRBD2. Per the germline V gene, CDR1 is GTSNPN and CDR2 is SVGIG (reference sequence). This CDR3 is built from 14 residues. CDR3 bases: TGTGCCTGGAGTGTGACTCCACAGGGTAGCGGGATGGATTTT. Translating it yields CAWSVTPQGSGMDF.

The V call is TRBV27, the J call TRBJ1-6; D unresolved. Germline CDR1 is MNHEY and CDR2 is SMNVEV (reference sequence). This CDR3 spans 13 amino acids. Between the trimmed V and J ends, which lost 7 bases and 5 bases, there was a span of 9 bases. The CDR3 nucleotides read TGTGCCAGCATGAGAGTCCATAATTCACCCCTCCACTTT. Translation: CASMRVHNSPLHF.

This chain joins TRBV30 and TRBJ2-2; tentatively, D is TRBD1 (6 bases). CDR1 and CDR2 (germline): GTSNPN, SVGIG (reference sequence). Trimming left V 4 bases short and J 3 bases short, with 6 bases between. The CDR3 is made up of 12 amino acids. This CDR3 reads CAWNRDTGELFF. The DNA of the CDR3 is TGTGCCTGGAACAGGGACACCGGGGAGCTGTTTTTT.

The chain employs TRBV29-1 and TRBJ2-1, with a tentative D call TRBD1 (6 bases). Germline lookup yields CDR1 SQVTM and CDR2 ANQGSEA. This CDR3 is 11 amino acids long. Trimming removed 7 bases at V and 8 bases at J, with 12 bases between. CDR3 in amino acids: CSASGAYEQFF. In DNA, the CDR3 is TGCAGCGCATCAGGGGCTTATGAGCAGTTCTTC.

The rearrangement joins TRBV4-3 to TRBJ2-2, with D possibly being TRBD2 (5 bases). CDR3 length: 16 residues. Germline-derived CDR1 and CDR2 are LGHNA and YSLEER. Trimming left V 1 base short and J 3 bases short, with 12 bases between. The chain's CDR3 is CASSQGFGLYTGELFF. CDR3 DNA sequence: TGCGCCAGCAGCCAAGGATTCGGACTCTACACCGGGGAGCTGTTTTTT.

The chain uses TRBV6-2 or TRBV6-3 and TRBJ2-7, with 11 bases matching TRBD2. V lost 4 bases to trimming and J lost 1 base; unmatched junction nucleotides: 6. Per germline, CDR1 MNHEY and CDR2 SVGEGT. CDR3 length equals 16 residues. The CDR3 reads CASSSNSGGASYEQYF. DNA of the CDR3: TGTGCCAGCAGTTCAAATAGCGGGGGGGCGTCCTACGAGCAGTACTTC.

This clone was seen a single time. This sequence joins TRBV3-1 (or the pseudogene TRBV3-2) and TRBJ2-7; 9 nucleotides agree with TRBD1. The CDR3 runs to 15 residues. From germline, CDR1 is LGHDT and CDR2 YNNKEL (reference sequence). J was trimmed by 0 bases and V by 4 bases; bases with no gene match: 4. The CDR3 loop reads CASSLLDRGSYEQYF. The CDR3 bases are TGTGCCAGCAGCCTCCTGGACAGGGGCTCCTACGAGCAGTACTTC.